The 3 T cell receptor beta chains below were found in one sample sequenced in a study of monozygotic twins with inflammatory bowel disease. TCRdb reprocessed the 5' RACE reads and reports one entry per CDR3 protein, with no DNA. Recorded here are around 410,000 distinct CDR3 sequences; the top ten clones represent more than 2%. What was sequenced was blood. These receptors came from a human donor with ulcerative colitis or Crohn's disease, or a healthy co-twin of an affected twin (not recorded which).

The genes are TRBV20-1 and TRBJ1-2. Germline CDR1 DFQATT, CDR2 SNEGSKA (reference sequence). There are 14 residues in the CDR3. CDR3 sequence reads: CSARDPTENYGYTF.

The chain combines TRBV20-1 with TRBJ1-1; TCRdb's D call, TRBD1, is unchecked because there is no DNA. This CDR3 contains 14 residues. Looked up from germline, CDR1 is DFQATT and CDR2 is SNEGSKA (reference sequence). The CDR3: CSAPSTGLGTEAFF.

The chain has TRBV2 and TRBJ2-2. This CDR3 is 14 amino acids long. The germline V gene has CDR1 SNHLY and CDR2 FYNNEI. The CDR3 is CASSLQDTTGELFF.